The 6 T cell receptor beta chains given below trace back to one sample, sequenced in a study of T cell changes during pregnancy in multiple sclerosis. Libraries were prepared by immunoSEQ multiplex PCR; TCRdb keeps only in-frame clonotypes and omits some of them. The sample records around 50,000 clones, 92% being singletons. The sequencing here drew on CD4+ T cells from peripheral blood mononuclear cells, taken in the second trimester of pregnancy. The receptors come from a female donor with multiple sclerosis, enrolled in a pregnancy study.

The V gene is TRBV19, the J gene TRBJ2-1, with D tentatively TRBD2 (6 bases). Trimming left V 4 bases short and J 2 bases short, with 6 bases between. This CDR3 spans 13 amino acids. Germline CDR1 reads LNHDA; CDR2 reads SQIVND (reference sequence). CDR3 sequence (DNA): TGTGCCAGTAGTAGCGGGGCCTACAATGAGCAGTTCTTC. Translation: CASSSGAYNEQFF.

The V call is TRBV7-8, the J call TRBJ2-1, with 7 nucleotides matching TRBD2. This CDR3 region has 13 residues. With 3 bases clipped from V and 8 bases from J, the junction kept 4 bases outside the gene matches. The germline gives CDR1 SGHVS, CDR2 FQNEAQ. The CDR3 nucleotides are TGTGCCAGCAGCTTCATGGGGGGGGATGAGCAGTTCTTC. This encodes CASSFMGGDEQFF.

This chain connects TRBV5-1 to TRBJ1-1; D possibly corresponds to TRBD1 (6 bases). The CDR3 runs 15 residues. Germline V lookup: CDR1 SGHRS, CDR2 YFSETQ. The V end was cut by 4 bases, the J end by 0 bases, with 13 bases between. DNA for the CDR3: TGCGCCAGCAGCCCGGACAGCGTACTGAACACTGAAGCTTTCTTT. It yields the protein CASSPDSVLNTEAFF. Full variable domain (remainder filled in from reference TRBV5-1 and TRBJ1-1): KAGVTQTPRYLIKTRGQQVTLSCSPISGHRSVSWYQQTPGQGLQFLFEYFSETQRNKGNFPGRFSGRQFSNSRSEMNVSTLELGDSALYLCASSPDSVLNTEAFFGQGTRLTVV.

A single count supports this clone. The CDR3 is CASMQAGAGGRTQYF. The DNA of the CDR3 is TGCGCCAGCATGCAAGCGGGGGCGGGAGGGCGAACGCAGTATTTT. The chain joins TRBV5-1 to TRBJ2-3; 9 positions agree with TRBD2. The V gene's germline CDR1 is SGHRS and CDR2 YFSETQ. This CDR3 contains 15 residues. Trimming cost V 6 bases and J 9 bases; bases outside gene matches: 14.

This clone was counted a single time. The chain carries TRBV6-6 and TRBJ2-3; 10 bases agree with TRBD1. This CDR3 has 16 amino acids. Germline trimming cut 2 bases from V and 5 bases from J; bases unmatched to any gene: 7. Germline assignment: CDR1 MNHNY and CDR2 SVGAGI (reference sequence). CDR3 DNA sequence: TGTGCCAGCAGTTACCGGGGACAGGGGATGGAAGATACGCAGTATTTT. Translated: CASSYRGQGMEDTQYF.

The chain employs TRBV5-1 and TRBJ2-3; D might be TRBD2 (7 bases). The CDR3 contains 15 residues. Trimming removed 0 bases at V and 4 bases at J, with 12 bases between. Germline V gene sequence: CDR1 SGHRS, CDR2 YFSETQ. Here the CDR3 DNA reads TGCGCCAGCAGCTTGGCGGGGGGCGGCGCAGATACGCAGTATTTT. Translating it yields CASSLAGGGADTQYF.